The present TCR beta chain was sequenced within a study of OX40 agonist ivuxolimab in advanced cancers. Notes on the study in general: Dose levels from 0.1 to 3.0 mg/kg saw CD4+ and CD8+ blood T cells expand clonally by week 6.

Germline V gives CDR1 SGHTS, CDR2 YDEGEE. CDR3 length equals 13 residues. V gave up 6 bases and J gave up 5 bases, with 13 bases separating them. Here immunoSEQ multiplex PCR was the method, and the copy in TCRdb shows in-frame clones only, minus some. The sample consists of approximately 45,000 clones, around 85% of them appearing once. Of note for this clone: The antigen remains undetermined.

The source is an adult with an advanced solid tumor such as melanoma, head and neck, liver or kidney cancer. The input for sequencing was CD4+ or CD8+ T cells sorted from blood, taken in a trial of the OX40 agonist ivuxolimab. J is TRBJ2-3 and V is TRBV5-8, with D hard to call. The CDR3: CASTSDELDTQYF. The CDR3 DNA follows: TGTGCCAGCACCTCCGATGAATTAGATACGCAGTATTTT.